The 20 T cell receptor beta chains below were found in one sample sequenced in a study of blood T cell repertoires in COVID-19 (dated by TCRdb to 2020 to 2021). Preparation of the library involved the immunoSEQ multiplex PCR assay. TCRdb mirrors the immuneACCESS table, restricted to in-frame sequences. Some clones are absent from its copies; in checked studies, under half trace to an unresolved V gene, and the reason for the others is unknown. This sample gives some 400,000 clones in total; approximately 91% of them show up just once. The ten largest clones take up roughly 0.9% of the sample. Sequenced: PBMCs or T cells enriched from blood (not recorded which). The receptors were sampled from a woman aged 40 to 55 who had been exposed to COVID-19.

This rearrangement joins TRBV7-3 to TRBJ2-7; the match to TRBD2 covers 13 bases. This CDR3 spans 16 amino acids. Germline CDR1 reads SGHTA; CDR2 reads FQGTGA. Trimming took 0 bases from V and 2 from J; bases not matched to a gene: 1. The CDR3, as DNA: TGTGCCAGCAGCTTAACGGGGACTAGCGGGACCTACGAGCAGTACTTC. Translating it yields CASSLTGTSGTYEQYF. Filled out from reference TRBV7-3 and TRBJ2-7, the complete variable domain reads GAGVSQTPSNKVTEKGKYVELRCDPISGHTALYWYRQSLGQGPEFLIYFQGTGAADDSGLPNDRFFAVRPEGSVSTLKIQRTERGDSAVYLCASSLTGTSGTYEQYFGPGTRLTVT.

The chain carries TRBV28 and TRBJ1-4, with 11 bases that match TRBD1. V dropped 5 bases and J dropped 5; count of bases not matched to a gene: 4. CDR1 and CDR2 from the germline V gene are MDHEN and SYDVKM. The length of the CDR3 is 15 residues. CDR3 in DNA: TGTGCCAGCAGTGTAGGGACAGGGGGGAATGAAAAACTGTTTTTT. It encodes CASSVGTGGNEKLFF.

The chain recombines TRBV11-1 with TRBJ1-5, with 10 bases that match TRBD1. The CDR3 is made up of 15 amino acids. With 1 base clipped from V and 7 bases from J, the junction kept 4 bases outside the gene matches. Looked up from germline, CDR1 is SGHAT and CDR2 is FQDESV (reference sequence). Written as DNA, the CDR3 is TGTGCCAGCAGCTTAGATGGACAGGGGGGGCAGCCCCAGCATTTT. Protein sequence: CASSLDGQGGQPQHF.

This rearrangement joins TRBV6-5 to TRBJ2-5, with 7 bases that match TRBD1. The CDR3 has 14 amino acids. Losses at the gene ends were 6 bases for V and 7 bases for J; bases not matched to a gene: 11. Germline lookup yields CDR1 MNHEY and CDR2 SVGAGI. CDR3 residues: CASSPDRILGTQYF. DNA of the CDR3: TGTGCCAGCAGCCCGGACAGGATTTTAGGGACCCAGTACTTC.

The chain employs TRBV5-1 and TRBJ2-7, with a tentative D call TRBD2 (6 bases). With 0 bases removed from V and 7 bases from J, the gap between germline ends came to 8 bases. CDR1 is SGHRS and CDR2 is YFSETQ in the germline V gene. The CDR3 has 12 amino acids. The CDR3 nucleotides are TGCGCCAGCAGCTTGGATGGGGGGGAGCAGTACTTC. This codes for CASSLDGGEQYF.

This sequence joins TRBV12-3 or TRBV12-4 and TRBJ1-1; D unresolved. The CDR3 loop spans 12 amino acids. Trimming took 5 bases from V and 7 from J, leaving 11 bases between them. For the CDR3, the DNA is TGTGCCAGCAGTCCCAGGAGGGATGAAGCTTTCTTT. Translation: CASSPRRDEAFF.

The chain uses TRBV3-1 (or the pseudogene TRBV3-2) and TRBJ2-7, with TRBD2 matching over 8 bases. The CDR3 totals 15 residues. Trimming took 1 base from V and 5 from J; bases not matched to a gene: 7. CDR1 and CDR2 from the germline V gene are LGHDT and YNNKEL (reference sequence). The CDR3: CASSQGTGGPNEQYF. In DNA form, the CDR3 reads TGTGCCAGCAGCCAAGGGACGGGAGGGCCCAACGAGCAGTACTTC.

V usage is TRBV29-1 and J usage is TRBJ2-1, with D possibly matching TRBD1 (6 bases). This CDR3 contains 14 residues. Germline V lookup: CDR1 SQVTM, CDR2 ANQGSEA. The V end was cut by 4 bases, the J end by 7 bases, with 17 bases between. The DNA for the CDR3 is TGCAGCGTTGCTAAGGGGGTGGGGTTAAATGAGCAGTTCTTC. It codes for CSVAKGVGLNEQFF.

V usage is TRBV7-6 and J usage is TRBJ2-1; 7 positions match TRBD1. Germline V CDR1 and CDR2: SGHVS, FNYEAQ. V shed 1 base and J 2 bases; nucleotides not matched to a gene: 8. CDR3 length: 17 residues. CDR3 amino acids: CASSLDGSTGAYNEQFF. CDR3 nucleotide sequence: TGTGCCAGCAGCTTAGATGGATCAACAGGGGCCTACAATGAGCAGTTCTTC.

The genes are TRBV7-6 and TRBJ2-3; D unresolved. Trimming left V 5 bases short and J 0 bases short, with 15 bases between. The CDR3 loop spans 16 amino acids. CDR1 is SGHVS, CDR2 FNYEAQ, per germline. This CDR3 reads CASSPKRPGSTDTQYF. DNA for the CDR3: TGTGCCAGCAGCCCTAAGCGCCCCGGGAGCACAGATACGCAGTATTTT.

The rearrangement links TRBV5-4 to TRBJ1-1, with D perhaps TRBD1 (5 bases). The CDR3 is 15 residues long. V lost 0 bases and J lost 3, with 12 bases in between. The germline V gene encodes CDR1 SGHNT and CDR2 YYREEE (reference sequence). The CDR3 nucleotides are TGTGCCAGCAGCTTGGCAGGGAGGGTGTACACTGAAGCTTTCTTT. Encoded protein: CASSLAGRVYTEAFF. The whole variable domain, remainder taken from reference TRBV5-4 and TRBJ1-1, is ETGVTQSPTHLIKTRGQQVTLRCSSQSGHNTVSWYQQALGQGPQFIFQYYREEENGRGNFPPRFSGLQFPNYSSELNVNALELDDSALYLCASSLAGRVYTEAFFGQGTRLTVV.

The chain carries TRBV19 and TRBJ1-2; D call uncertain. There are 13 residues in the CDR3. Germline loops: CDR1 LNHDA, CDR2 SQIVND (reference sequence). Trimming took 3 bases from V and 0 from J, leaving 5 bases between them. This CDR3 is CASSIFSNYGYTF. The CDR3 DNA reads TGTGCCAGTAGTATTTTCTCTAACTATGGCTACACCTTC. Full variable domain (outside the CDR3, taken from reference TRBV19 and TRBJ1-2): DGGITQSPKYLFRKEGQNVTLSCEQNLNHDAMYWYRQDPGQGLRLIYYSQIVNDFQKGDIAEGYSVSREKKESFPLTVTSAQKNPTAFYLCASSIFSNYGYTFGSGTRLTVV.

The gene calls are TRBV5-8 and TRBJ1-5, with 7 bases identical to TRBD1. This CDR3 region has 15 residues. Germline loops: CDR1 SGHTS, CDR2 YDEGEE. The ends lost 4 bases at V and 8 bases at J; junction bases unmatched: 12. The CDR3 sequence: CASSLGQPLIEPQHF. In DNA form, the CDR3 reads TGTGCCAGCAGCCTGGGACAGCCTCTGATTGAGCCCCAGCATTTT.

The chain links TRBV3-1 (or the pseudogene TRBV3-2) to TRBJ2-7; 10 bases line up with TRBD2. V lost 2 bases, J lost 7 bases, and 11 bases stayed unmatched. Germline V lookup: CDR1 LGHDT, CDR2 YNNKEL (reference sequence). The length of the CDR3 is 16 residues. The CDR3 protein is CASSQRRSGRSGEQYF. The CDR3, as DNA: TGTGCCAGCAGCCAAAGACGTAGCGGGAGGTCGGGAGAGCAGTACTTC.

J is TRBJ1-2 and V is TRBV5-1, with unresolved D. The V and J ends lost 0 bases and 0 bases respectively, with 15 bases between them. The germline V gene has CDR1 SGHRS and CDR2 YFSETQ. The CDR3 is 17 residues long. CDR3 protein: CASSLAGSGSANYGYTF. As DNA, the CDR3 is TGCGCCAGCAGCTTGGCCGGGTCGGGTTCCGCTAACTATGGCTACACCTTC.

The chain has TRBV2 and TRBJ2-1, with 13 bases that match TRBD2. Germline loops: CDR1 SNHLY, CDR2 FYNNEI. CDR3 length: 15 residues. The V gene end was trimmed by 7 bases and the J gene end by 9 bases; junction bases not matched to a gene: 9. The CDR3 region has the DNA TGTGCCAGCACCTTACTAGCGGGAGGGCCTGGTGAGCAGTTCTTC. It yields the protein CASTLLAGGPGEQFF.

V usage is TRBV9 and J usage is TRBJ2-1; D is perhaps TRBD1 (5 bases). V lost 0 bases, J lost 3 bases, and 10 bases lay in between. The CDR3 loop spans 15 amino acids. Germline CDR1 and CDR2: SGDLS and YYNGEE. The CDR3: CASSVEARDYNEQFF. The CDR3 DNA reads TGTGCCAGCAGCGTAGAGGCCAGGGACTACAATGAGCAGTTCTTC.

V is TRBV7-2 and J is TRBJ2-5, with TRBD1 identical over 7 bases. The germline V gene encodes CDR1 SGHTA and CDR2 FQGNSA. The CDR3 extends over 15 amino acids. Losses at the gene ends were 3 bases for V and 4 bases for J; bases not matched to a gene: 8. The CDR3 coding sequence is TGTGCCAGCAGCTTGGGAAAGGGGGCGCGAGAGACCCAGTACTTC. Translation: CASSLGKGARETQYF. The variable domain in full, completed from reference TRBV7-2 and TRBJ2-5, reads GAGVSQSPSNKVTEKGKDVELRCDPISGHTALYWYRQSLGQGLEFLIYFQGNSAPDKSGLPSDRFSAERTGGSVSTLTIQRTQQEDSAVYLCASSLGKGARETQYFGPGTRLLVL.

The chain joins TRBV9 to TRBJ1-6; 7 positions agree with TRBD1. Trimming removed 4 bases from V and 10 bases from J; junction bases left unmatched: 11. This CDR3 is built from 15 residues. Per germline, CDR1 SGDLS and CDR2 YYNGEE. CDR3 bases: TGTGCCAGCAGCCCCGGGGACAGCGGGCGGTCACCCCTCCACTTT. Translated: CASSPGDSGRSPLHF.

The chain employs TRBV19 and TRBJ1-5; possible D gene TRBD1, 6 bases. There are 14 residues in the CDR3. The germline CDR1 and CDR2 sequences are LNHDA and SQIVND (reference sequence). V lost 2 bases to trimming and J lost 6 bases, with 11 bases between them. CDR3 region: CASSIKQGIQPQHF. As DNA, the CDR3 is TGTGCCAGTAGTATAAAACAGGGAATTCAGCCCCAGCATTTT. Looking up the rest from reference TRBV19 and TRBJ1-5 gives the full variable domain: DGGITQSPKYLFRKEGQNVTLSCEQNLNHDAMYWYRQDPGQGLRLIYYSQIVNDFQKGDIAEGYSVSREKKESFPLTVTSAQKNPTAFYLCASSIKQGIQPQHFGDGTRLSIL.